This TCR beta chain was sequenced for a study of human T cells and chemical hapten exposure. Study in general: Across samples, TCR yields varied, mostly owing to small differences in pooled library volumes.

Indicated time point: pre-sensitization, week 0. Treatment defined: therapeutic diphenylcyclopropenone sensitization with weekly scalp DPC. In germline, CDR1 is DFQATT, CDR2 SNEGSKA (reference sequence). Trimming cost V 0 bases and J 6 bases; bases outside gene matches: 17. The CDR3 has 17 residues. TCRdb reanalysed the RACE reads using MiXCR and keeps one entry per CDR3 protein. The table has some 360,000 distinct CDR3 sequences, more than 4.5% seen once; the top ten hold just over 2.5%. The receptor comes from a woman aged 45-65 years with alopecia areata. Some clones in this sample may be carry-over from other donors' samples. The starting material was whole blood, obtained in connection with sensitization to the hapten diphenylcyclopropenone (DPC). V gene TRBV20-1 combines with J gene TRBJ2-7; 7 bases are a match to TRBD2. The CDR3 region has the DNA TGCAGTGCTAGAGATTGGCAGGGAGGGACGATTTCCCCCGAGCAGTACTTC. Translation gives CSARDWQGGTISPEQYF.